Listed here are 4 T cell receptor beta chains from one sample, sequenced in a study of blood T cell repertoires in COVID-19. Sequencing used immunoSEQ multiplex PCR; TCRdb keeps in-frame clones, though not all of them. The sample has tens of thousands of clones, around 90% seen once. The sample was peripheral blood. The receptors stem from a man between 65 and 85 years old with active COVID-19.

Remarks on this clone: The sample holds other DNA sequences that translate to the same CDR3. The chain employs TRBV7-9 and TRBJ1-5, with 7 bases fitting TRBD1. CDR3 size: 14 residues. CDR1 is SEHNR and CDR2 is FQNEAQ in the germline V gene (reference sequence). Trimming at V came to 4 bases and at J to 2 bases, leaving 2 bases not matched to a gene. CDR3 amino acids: CASSSTGGNQPQHF. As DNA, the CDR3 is TGTGCCAGCAGCTCCACAGGGGGCAATCAGCCCCAGCATTTT.

The CDR3 coding sequence is TGTGCCACCAGCAGACCAGAGGGAAGGACAGGGGGCCACGAGCAGTACTTC. Residues: CATSRPEGRTGGHEQYF. The V and J genes are TRBV15 and TRBJ2-7; 11 bases map to TRBD1. Germline V lookup: CDR1 LNHNV, CDR2 YYDKDF (reference sequence). There are 17 residues in the CDR3. Trimming took 2 bases from V and 5 from J; bases not matched to a gene: 11.

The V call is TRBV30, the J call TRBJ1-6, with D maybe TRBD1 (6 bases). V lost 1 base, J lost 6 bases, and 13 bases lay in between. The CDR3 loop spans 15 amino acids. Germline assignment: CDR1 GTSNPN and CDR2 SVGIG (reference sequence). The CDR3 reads CAWSGGPTINSPLHF. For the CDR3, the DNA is TGTGCCTGGAGTGGGGGGCCGACTATTAATTCACCCCTCCACTTT.

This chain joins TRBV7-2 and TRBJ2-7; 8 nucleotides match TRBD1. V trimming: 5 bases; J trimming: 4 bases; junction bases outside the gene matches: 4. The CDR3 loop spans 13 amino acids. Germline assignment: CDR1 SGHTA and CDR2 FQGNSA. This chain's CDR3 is CASSGQGPYEQYF. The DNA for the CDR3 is TGTGCCAGCAGCGGACAGGGCCCTTACGAGCAGTACTTC.